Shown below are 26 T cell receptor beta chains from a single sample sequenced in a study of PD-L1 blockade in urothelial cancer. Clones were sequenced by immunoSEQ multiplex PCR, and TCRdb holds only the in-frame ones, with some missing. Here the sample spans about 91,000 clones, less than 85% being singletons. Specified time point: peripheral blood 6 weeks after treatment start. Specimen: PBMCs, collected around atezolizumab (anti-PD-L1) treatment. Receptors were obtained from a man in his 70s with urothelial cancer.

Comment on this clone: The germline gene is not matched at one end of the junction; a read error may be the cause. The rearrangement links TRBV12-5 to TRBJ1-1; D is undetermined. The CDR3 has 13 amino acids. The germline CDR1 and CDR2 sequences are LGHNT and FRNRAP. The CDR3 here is CASGPGENAEAFF. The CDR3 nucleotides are TGTGCTAGTGGCCCCGGGGAGAACGCTGAAGCTTTCTTT.

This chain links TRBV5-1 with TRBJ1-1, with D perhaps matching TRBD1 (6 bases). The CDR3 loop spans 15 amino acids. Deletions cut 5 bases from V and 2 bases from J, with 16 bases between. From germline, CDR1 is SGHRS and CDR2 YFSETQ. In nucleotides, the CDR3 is TGCGCCAGCAGGGCCGGGGCAGGGGCAAACACTGAAGCTTTCTTT. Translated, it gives CASRAGAGANTEAFF.

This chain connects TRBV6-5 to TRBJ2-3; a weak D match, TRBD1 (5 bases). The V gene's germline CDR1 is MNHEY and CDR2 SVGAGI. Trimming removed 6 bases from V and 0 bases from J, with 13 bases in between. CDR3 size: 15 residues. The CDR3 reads CASRRQPQSTDTQYF. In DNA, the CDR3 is TGTGCCAGCAGACGACAGCCCCAAAGCACAGATACGCAGTATTTT.

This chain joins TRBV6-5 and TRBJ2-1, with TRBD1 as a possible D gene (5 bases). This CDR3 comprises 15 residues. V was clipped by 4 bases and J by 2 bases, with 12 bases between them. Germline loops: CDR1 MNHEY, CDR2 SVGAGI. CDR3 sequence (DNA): TGTGCCAGCAGTTCATACAGGACAACCTACAATGAGCAGTTCTTC. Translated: CASSSYRTTYNEQFF.

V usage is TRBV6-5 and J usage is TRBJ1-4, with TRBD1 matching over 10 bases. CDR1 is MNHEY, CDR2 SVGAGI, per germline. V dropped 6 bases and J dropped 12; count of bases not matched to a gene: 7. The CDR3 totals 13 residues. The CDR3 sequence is CASSNRDRGELFF. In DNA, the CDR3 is TGTGCCAGCAGCAATAGGGACAGGGGTGAACTGTTTTTT.

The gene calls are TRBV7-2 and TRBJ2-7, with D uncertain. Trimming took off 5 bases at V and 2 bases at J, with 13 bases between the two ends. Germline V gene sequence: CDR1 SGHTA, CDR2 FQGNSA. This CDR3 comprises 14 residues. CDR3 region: CASSMGLNTYEQYF. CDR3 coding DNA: TGTGCCAGCAGCATGGGCCTCAATACCTACGAGCAGTACTTC.

CDR3 protein: CASSLGGAGPQHF. CDR3 coding DNA: TGTGCCAGCAGCTTGGGCGGAGCGGGGCCCCAGCATTTT. This rearrangement joins TRBV5-4 to TRBJ1-5; the D is unclear. CDR3 length: 13 residues. Trimming took 0 bases from V and 9 from J, leaving 10 bases between them. CDR1 and CDR2 (germline): SGHNT, YYREEE (reference sequence).

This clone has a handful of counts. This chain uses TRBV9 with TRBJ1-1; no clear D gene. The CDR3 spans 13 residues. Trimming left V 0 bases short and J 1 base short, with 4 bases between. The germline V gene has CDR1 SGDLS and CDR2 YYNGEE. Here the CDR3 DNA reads TGTGCCAGCAGCGTAGCAGGGAACACTGAAGCTTTCTTT. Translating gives CASSVAGNTEAFF.

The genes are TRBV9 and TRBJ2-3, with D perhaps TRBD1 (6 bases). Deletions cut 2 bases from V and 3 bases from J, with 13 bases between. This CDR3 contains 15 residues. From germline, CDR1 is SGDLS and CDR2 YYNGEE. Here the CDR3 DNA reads TGTGCCAGCAGCGTGACAGGTATACGGACAGATACGCAGTATTTT. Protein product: CASSVTGIRTDTQYF.

The CDR3 coding sequence is TGTGCCAGCAGCCCACTGACTAGCGGACCTTACAATGAGCAGTTCTTC. It is translated as CASSPLTSGPYNEQFF. The chain uses TRBV7-2 and TRBJ2-1, with 9 bases lining up with TRBD2. The germline V gene encodes CDR1 SGHTA and CDR2 FQGNSA. J was trimmed by 4 bases and V by 5 bases; bases with no gene match: 9. This CDR3 has 16 amino acids.

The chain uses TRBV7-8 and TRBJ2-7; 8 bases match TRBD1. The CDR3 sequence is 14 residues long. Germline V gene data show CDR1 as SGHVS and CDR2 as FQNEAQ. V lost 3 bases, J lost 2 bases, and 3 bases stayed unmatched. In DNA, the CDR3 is TGTGCCAGCAGCTTGACAGGGGACACCTACGAGCAGTACTTC. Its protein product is CASSLTGDTYEQYF.

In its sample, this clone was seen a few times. CDR3 coding DNA: TGTGCCAGCAGCCCAGAGGCTAGCGGGAGATTCTATGAGCAGTTCTTC. Its translation is CASSPEASGRFYEQFF. The chain links TRBV5-5 to TRBJ2-1; 10 bases map to TRBD2. The germline CDR1 and CDR2 sequences are SGHKS and YYEKEE (reference sequence). The trim removed 4 bases at V and 8 bases at J, leaving 12 bases unmatched. This CDR3 contains 16 residues.

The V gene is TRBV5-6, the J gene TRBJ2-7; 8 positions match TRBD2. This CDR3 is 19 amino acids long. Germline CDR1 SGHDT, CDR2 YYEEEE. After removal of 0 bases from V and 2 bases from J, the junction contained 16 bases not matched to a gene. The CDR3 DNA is TGTGCCAGCAGCTTGGCTGTAGGCGTCCTAGCCGGGAGGGCCTACGAGCAGTACTTC. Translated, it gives CASSLAVGVLAGRAYEQYF.

CDR3 DNA: TGTGCCAGCAGCGTAACAGGGGGCCCTGGGGATACGCAGTATTTT. Protein product: CASSVTGGPGDTQYF. The chain is built from TRBV9 and TRBJ2-3; 9 bases align to TRBD1. This CDR3 is built from 15 residues. Germline values: CDR1 SGDLS, CDR2 YYNGEE. The junction had 6 bases not matched to a gene; V was cut back by 1 base and J by 6 bases.

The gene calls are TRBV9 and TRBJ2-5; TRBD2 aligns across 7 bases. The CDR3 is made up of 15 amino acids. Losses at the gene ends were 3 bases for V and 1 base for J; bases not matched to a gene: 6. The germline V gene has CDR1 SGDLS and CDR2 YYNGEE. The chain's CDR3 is CASSALGGFQETQYF. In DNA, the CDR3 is TGTGCCAGCAGCGCCTTGGGGGGGTTCCAAGAGACCCAGTACTTC.

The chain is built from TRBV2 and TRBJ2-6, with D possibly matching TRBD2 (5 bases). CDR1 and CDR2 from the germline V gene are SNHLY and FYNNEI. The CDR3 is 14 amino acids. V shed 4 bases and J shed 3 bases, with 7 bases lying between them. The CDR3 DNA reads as TGTGCCAGCAGTGGAGGGTTTGGGGCCAACGTCCTGACTTTC. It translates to CASSGGFGANVLTF.

The chain's CDR3 is CASGAGGPGELFF. CDR3 DNA sequence: TGTGCCAGCGGGGCCGGTGGTCCCGGGGAGCTGTTTTTT. The rearrangement joins TRBV2 to TRBJ2-2; D is possibly TRBD1 (5 bases). CDR1 and CDR2 (germline): SNHLY, FYNNEI. This CDR3 is built from 13 residues. V lost 8 bases and J lost 6, with 13 bases in between.

The CDR3: CSVEKGTGNGYTF. The CDR3 coding sequence is TGCAGCGTTGAAAAGGGTACGGGGAATGGCTACACCTTC. The J gene is TRBJ1-2, the V gene TRBV29-1; no clear D gene. Germline values: CDR1 SQVTM, CDR2 ANQGSEA. V lost 2 bases and J lost 6, with 13 bases in between. The CDR3 is made up of 13 amino acids.

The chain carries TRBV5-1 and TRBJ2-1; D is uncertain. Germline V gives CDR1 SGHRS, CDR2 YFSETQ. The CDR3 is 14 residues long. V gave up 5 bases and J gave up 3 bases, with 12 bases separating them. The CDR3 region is CASRADLHYNEQFF. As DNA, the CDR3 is TGCGCCAGCAGGGCGGATCTACACTACAATGAGCAGTTCTTC.

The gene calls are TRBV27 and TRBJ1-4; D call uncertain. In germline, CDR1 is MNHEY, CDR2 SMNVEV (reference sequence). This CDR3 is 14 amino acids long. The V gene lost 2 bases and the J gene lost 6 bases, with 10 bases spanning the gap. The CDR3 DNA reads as TGTGCCAGCAGTTTAGAGGACGGGGATGAAAAACTGTTTTTT. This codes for CASSLEDGDEKLFF.

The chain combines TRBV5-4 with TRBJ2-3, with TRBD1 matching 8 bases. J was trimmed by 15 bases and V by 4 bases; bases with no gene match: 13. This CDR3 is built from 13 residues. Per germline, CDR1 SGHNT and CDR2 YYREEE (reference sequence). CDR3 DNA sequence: TGTGCCAGCAGCCTTGGGACGGACAGGGACATCTATTTT. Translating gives CASSLGTDRDIYF.

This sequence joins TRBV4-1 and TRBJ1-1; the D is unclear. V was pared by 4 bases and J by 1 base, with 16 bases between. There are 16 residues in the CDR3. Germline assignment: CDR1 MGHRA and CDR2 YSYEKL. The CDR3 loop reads CASSRNTDFPNTEAFF. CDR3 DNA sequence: TGCGCCAGCAGCCGGAACACTGACTTCCCGAACACTGAAGCTTTCTTT.

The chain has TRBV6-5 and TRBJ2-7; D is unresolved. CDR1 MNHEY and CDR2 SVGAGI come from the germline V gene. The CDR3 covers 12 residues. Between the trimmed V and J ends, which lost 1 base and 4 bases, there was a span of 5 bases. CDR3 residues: CASSYFGYEQYF. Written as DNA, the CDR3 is TGTGCCAGCAGTTACTTCGGGTACGAGCAGTACTTC.

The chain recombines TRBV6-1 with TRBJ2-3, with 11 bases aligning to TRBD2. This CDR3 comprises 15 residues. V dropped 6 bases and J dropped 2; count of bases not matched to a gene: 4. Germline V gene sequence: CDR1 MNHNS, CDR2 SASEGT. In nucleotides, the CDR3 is TGTGCCAGCAGAAATAGCGGGGGGGCCACAGATACGCAGTATTTT. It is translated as CASRNSGGATDTQYF.

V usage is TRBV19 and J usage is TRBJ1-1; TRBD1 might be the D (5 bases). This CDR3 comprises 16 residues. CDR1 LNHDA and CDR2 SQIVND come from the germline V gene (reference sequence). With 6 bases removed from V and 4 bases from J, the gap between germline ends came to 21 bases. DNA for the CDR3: TGTGCCAGTAGCCAGGGACGGCGGGGTGTAGGCACTGAAGCTTTCTTT. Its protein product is CASSQGRRGVGTEAFF.

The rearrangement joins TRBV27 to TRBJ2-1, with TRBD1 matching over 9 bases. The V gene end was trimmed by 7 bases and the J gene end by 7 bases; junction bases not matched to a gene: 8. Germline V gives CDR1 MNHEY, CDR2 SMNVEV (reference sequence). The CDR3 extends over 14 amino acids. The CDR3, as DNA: TGTGCCAGCAACCGACCGACAGGGGGTAATGAGCAGTTCTTC. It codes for CASNRPTGGNEQFF.